These 25 T cell receptor beta chains were all obtained from the same sample, sequenced in a study of shared clonotypes between healthy human individuals (TCRdb year 2020). CD8 naive samples consisted of CD45RO-negative cells that were positively selected for CCR7, yielding a CD45RA+CCR7+ population without TemRA cells. Library generation was performed with the immunoSEQ multiplex PCR assay. Entries here come from immuneACCESS through TCRdb and include only in-frame sequences with V and J called. Some clones fail to appear in such tables; in the studies checked, an unresolved V gene covers under half of the shortfall, and the cause of the remainder is unknown. For this sample there are hundreds of thousands of clones; nearly 95% appear just once. The biggest ten clones account for less than 25% of the sample. Sequencing was performed on naive CD8+ T cells sorted from blood. The cell subset or site tag for this specimen amounts to: CD45RA+CCR7+. These receptor sequences come from a man aged 30-40 years in good health.

This sequence joins TRBV7-9 and TRBJ2-7; 9 bases map to TRBD2. The CDR3 has 14 amino acids. Germline V gives CDR1 SEHNR, CDR2 FQNEAQ (reference sequence). Trimming took 4 bases from V and 3 from J; bases not matched to a gene: 4. The CDR3 loop reads CASSWSTSGYEQYF. The DNA of the CDR3 is TGTGCCAGCAGCTGGTCGACTAGCGGCTACGAGCAGTACTTC.

The gene calls are TRBV15 and TRBJ2-7; 7 bases are a match to TRBD1. Germline-derived CDR1 and CDR2 are LNHNV and YYDKDF (reference sequence). The CDR3 contains 15 residues. V shed 0 bases and J 2 bases; nucleotides not matched to a gene: 4. CDR3 DNA sequence: TGTGCCACCAGCAGAGATGGGGACAGAGCCTACGAGCAGTACTTC. Protein product: CATSRDGDRAYEQYF.

The chain joins TRBV27 to TRBJ1-1; tentatively, D is TRBD1 (5 bases). In germline, CDR1 is MNHEY, CDR2 SMNVEV (reference sequence). Trimming stripped 7 bases from V and 4 bases from J, with 10 bases between. CDR3 length: 12 amino acids. The CDR3 here is CASKVGGTEAFF. As DNA, the CDR3 is TGTGCCAGCAAAGTTGGGGGCACTGAAGCTTTCTTT.

The chain uses TRBV9 and TRBJ1-5; D perhaps matches TRBD1 (6 bases). Germline V CDR1 and CDR2: SGDLS, YYNGEE. CDR3 length: 14 amino acids. Deletions cut 3 bases from V and 6 bases from J, with 13 bases between. The CDR3 reads CASSAEGGSQPQHF. The CDR3 DNA sequence: TGTGCCAGCAGCGCAGAGGGGGGAAGTCAGCCCCAGCATTTT.

This clone has just a few counts. J is TRBJ2-3 and V is TRBV4-2; 7 bases map to TRBD2. The CDR3 extends over 15 amino acids. CDR1 LGHNA and CDR2 YNFKEQ come from the germline V gene. After removal of 4 bases from V and 2 bases from J, the junction contained 6 bases not matched to a gene. The CDR3 is CASSPEAGSTDTQYF. In nucleotides, the CDR3 is TGTGCCAGCAGCCCGGAAGCGGGGTCCACAGATACGCAGTATTTT.

The V call is TRBV28, the J call TRBJ2-3; 8 nucleotides align to TRBD2. CDR3 length equals 14 residues. V lost 7 bases to trimming and J lost 0 bases; unmatched junction nucleotides: 3. Germline CDR1 and CDR2: MDHEN and SYDVKM. DNA of the CDR3: TGTGCCAGCATGATAGCGGGGAGCACAGATACGCAGTATTTT. As protein: CASMIAGSTDTQYF.

This rearrangement joins TRBV15 to TRBJ1-3; 7 bases line up with TRBD1. Germline loops: CDR1 LNHNV, CDR2 YYDKDF (reference sequence). V shed 5 bases and J 4 bases; nucleotides not matched to a gene: 2. This CDR3 spans 13 amino acids. CDR3 region: CATSQDRGNTIYF. In DNA form, the CDR3 reads TGTGCCACCAGCCAGGACAGGGGAAACACCATATATTTT. Filled out from reference TRBV15 and TRBJ1-3, the complete variable domain reads DAMVIQNPRYQVTQFGKPVTLSCSQTLNHNVMYWYQQKSSQAPKLLFHYYDKDFNNEADTPDNFQSRRPNTSFCFLDIRSPGLGDTAMYLCATSQDRGNTIYFGEGSWLTVV.

Comment on this clone: This specimen includes other DNA sequences encoding the same CDR3. The chain has TRBV27 and TRBJ2-1; 9 nucleotides line up with TRBD2. V lost 6 bases and J lost 0; bases outside the gene matches: 3. This CDR3 region has 15 residues. Per germline, CDR1 MNHEY and CDR2 SMNVEV (reference sequence). The CDR3 here is CASSLSGGSYNEQFF. The CDR3 DNA reads as TGTGCCAGCAGCCTTAGCGGGGGCTCCTACAATGAGCAGTTCTTC.

V gene TRBV27 combines with J gene TRBJ2-2; D may be TRBD2 (6 bases). Trimming took off 5 bases at V and 2 bases at J, with 9 bases between the two ends. Per germline, CDR1 MNHEY and CDR2 SMNVEV (reference sequence). This CDR3 spans 14 amino acids. Here the CDR3 reads CASSAGTNTGELFF. DNA for the CDR3: TGTGCCAGCAGTGCGGGGACCAACACCGGGGAGCTGTTTTTT.

The CDR3: CASSEAGAGISSYNEQFF. In DNA form, the CDR3 reads TGTGCCAGCAGTGAAGCAGGGGCGGGGATAAGCTCCTACAATGAGCAGTTCTTC. The gene calls are TRBV6-1 and TRBJ2-1, with TRBD2 as a possible D gene (6 bases). The CDR3 has 18 amino acids. Germline V gene data show CDR1 as MNHNS and CDR2 as SASEGT. Trimming cost V 0 bases and J 0 bases, with 15 bases left between them.

CDR3 DNA sequence: TGTGCCAGCAGCTCCGTGGGGACAGGGGGTTCTGAAAAACTGTTTTTT. It specifies CASSSVGTGGSEKLFF. V gene TRBV5-6 combines with J gene TRBJ1-4, with 11 bases fitting TRBD1. CDR1 is SGHDT, CDR2 YYEEEE, per germline. The CDR3 runs 16 residues. Trimming took 3 bases from V and 7 from J; bases not matched to a gene: 8.

The chain couples TRBV28 to TRBJ1-3, with 7 positions matching TRBD1. The V gene end was trimmed by 3 bases and the J gene end by 0 bases; junction bases not matched to a gene: 2. Germline-derived CDR1 and CDR2 are MDHEN and SYDVKM. The CDR3 runs to 15 residues. CDR3 in amino acids: CASSFWDSSGNTIYF. The CDR3 DNA reads as TGTGCCAGCAGTTTCTGGGACAGCTCTGGAAACACCATATATTTT.

DNA for the CDR3: TGTGCCAGCAGTTCGCTGGGGCAGGGCCGGACCTACAATGAGCAGTTCTTC. Translation gives CASSSLGQGRTYNEQFF. This rearrangement joins TRBV28 to TRBJ2-1, with D perhaps matching TRBD1 (5 bases). The CDR3 has 17 residues. Trimming cost V 4 bases and J 2 bases, with 18 bases left between them. Germline CDR1 and CDR2: MDHEN and SYDVKM.

The rearrangement uses TRBV7-9 and TRBJ2-7; 8 bases align to TRBD2. After removal of 0 bases from V and 2 bases from J, the junction contained 6 bases not matched to a gene. The CDR3 is made up of 16 amino acids. The V gene's germline CDR1 is SEHNR and CDR2 FQNEAQ (reference sequence). The CDR3 region has the DNA TGTGCCAGCAGCTTAGCGCGAGCGGGAGATCCCTACGAGCAGTACTTC. Its translation is CASSLARAGDPYEQYF.

This chain joins TRBV9 and TRBJ1-1; 8 bases fit TRBD1. The V and J ends lost 4 bases and 3 bases, in that order; junction bases with no gene match: 5. The CDR3 runs 14 residues. Germline V CDR1 and CDR2: SGDLS, YYNGEE. The CDR3, as DNA: TGTGCCAGCAGCACGGGACAGGACTACACTGAAGCTTTCTTT. It translates to CASSTGQDYTEAFF.

The chain combines TRBV19 with TRBJ2-7; D unresolved. With 3 bases removed from V and 2 bases from J, the gap between germline ends came to 11 bases. Germline CDR1 and CDR2: LNHDA and SQIVND (reference sequence). CDR3 size: 14 residues. In DNA, the CDR3 is TGTGCCAGTAGTATGGCAGGCTTCGCCTACGAGCAGTACTTC. Translated, it gives CASSMAGFAYEQYF.

The V and J genes are TRBV7-9 and TRBJ2-2, with D perhaps matching TRBD1 or TRBD2 (5 bases each). The germline V gene has CDR1 SEHNR and CDR2 FQNEAQ (reference sequence). The ends were cut back, 8 bases at V and 6 bases at J, with 19 bases in the middle. This CDR3 is built from 15 residues. The CDR3 nucleotides are TGTGCCAGCTCACGGGACCGCAAAGGAGCCGGGGAGCTGTTTTTT. Its protein is CASSRDRKGAGELFF.

The chain recombines TRBV25-1 with TRBJ1-1, with TRBD1 matching 9 bases. Germline-derived CDR1 and CDR2 are MGHDK and SYGVNS. There are 15 residues in the CDR3. V lost 5 bases to trimming and J lost 3 bases; unmatched junction nucleotides: 7. In DNA, the CDR3 is TGTGCCAGCAGTCCCGGGACAGGGATTGACACTGAAGCTTTCTTT. This codes for CASSPGTGIDTEAFF.

In its sample, this clone was seen a few times. The rearrangement joins TRBV2 to TRBJ2-7; D gene ambiguous. The CDR3 totals 14 residues. V lost 0 bases to trimming and J lost 9 bases, with 15 bases between them. Germline lookup yields CDR1 SNHLY and CDR2 FYNNEI. In nucleotides, the CDR3 is TGTGCCAGCAGTGAAGCTACCAACCCCACCGGGCAGTACTTC. It yields the protein CASSEATNPTGQYF.

The genes are TRBV27 and TRBJ2-1; TRBD2 might be the D (6 bases). V was shortened by 6 bases and J by 4 bases, with 19 bases between the two germline ends. This CDR3 region has 16 residues. Germline CDR1 reads MNHEY; CDR2 reads SMNVEV (reference sequence). The CDR3, as DNA: TGTGCCAGCAGCCCTATCGGGCTCGCGGGGTACAATGAGCAGTTCTTC. Amino acid sequence: CASSPIGLAGYNEQFF.

The rearrangement joins TRBV7-2 to TRBJ2-3, with unresolved D. V dropped 4 bases and J dropped 6 bases, with 14 bases sitting between them. The CDR3 totals 14 residues. The germline V gene encodes CDR1 SGHTA and CDR2 FQGNSA. CDR3: CASSSGLNRDTQYF. In DNA, the CDR3 is TGTGCCAGCAGCTCGGGTCTCAATAGGGATACGCAGTATTTT.

In this sample, this clone turned up once. This chain links TRBV28 with TRBJ2-7; TRBD2 aligns across 12 bases. V shed 3 bases and J 0 bases; nucleotides not matched to a gene: 9. Germline values: CDR1 MDHEN, CDR2 SYDVKM. CDR3 length equals 18 residues. The CDR3 DNA reads as TGTGCCAGCAGTTTGTTACGGACTAGCGGGACAAACTCCTACGAGCAGTACTTC. Translated: CASSLLRTSGTNSYEQYF.

The J gene is TRBJ1-1, the V gene TRBV9; tentative D call: TRBD1 (6 bases). The CDR3 contains 14 residues. V lost 4 bases and J 4 bases, leaving 14 bases between the germline ends. The V gene's germline CDR1 is SGDLS and CDR2 YYNGEE. CDR3 nucleotides: TGTGCCAGCAGCACAGGAGGGGGATTCACTGAAGCTTTCTTT. Its translation: CASSTGGGFTEAFF.

The table lists this clone with a count of one. J is TRBJ2-1 and V is TRBV4-3, with TRBD2 identical over 9 bases. The CDR3 covers 17 residues. CDR1 is LGHNA and CDR2 is YSLEER in the germline V gene. Unmatched junction bases numbered 7, after V lost 0 bases and J lost 4 bases. CDR3 sequence (DNA): TGCGCCAGCAGCCAAGATGAGGGGAGCGGGAGGTACAATGAGCAGTTCTTC. It specifies CASSQDEGSGRYNEQFF.

The chain uses TRBV19 and TRBJ1-1; D is unclear. CDR1 LNHDA and CDR2 SQIVND come from the germline V gene (reference sequence). The CDR3 contains 13 residues. The V and J ends lost 7 bases and 1 base respectively, with 10 bases between them. CDR3 nucleotides: TGTGCCAGTACGAGGGCGGAGAACACTGAAGCTTTCTTT. Residues: CASTRAENTEAFF.